A selection of T cell receptor beta chains follows, all from one sample in a study of blood T cells in healthy people across ages. TCRdb re-derived calls from the 5' RACE reads in MiXCR, one entry per CDR3 protein. The profile shows around 800,000 distinct CDR3 sequences, roughly 24% of them singletons. These sequences were also reported in another study, on T cells of mothers and their children.

Input material: blood. These receptors all stem from a boy younger than 18 in good health. CDR3s include the opening cysteine and the closing phenylalanine or tryptophan. D genes are given only for firm matches.

TRBJ2-7,TRBD1,TRBV6-5,CASRLGQGQTYEQYF
TRBJ2-2,TRBD2,TRBV19,CASSPTGGKGTGELFF
TRBJ2-3,-,TRBV2,CASSEGPSGTDTQYF
TRBJ1-1,TRBD1,TRBV5-1,CASSWDRKMNTEAFF
TRBJ2-4,-,TRBV2,CASSSRGGEAKNIQYF
TRBJ1-4,TRBD1,TRBV11-2,CASSDATGATNEKLFF
TRBJ1-5,-,TRBV5-1,CASSLEAGNQPQHF
TRBJ1-2,-,TRBV18,CASSPWDYGYTF
TRBJ2-5,-,TRBV7-2,CASSPWGLETQYF
TRBJ2-4,TRBD2,TRBV28,CASSSSGGVHIQYF
TRBJ1-1,-,TRBV18,CASSSYAGPEAFF
TRBJ2-5,-,TRBV12-5,CASGPESGKETQYF
TRBJ2-7,-,TRBV4-1,CASSQGQGSEQYF
TRBJ1-3,-,TRBV25-1,CASSDLRGSGNTIYF
TRBJ2-5,-,TRBV9,CASSVRGSKKETQYF
-,TRBD2,TRBV12-3/TRBV12-4,CASSRDYPQYF
TRBJ1-4,-,TRBV5-1,CASSFGQSGGEKLFF
TRBJ2-2,TRBD2,TRBV6-5,CASSYRLAGGNTGELFF
TRBJ1-2,-,TRBV6-5,CASSYSRQPNYGYTF
TRBJ2-1,TRBD2,TRBV4-1,CASSQPAGGNNEQFF
TRBJ1-4,-,TRBV20-1,CSARGVGEAEKLFF
TRBJ1-2,-,TRBV29-1,CSVRSEDYGYTF
TRBJ1-1,-,TRBV5-1,CASSFDGQMNTEAFF
TRBJ1-4,TRBD1,TRBV4-1,CASSQGGGDRPSEKLFF
TRBJ2-5,TRBD2,TRBV12-3/TRBV12-4,CASSFGGGMETQYF
-,TRBD1,TRBV24-1,CATSEPNRGQAQETQYF
TRBJ1-5,-,TRBV19,CASMGQDWDQPQHF
TRBJ2-2,TRBD1,TRBV6-5,CASSYSTGTAYTGELFF
TRBJ1-5,-,TRBV6-5,CASSYSADQPQHF
TRBJ2-3,-,TRBV7-2,CASSLIPGTDTQYF
-,TRBD2,TRBV6-2/TRBV6-3,CASTVGRGTSYEQYF
TRBJ1-1,TRBD1,TRBV5-6,CASSFWPPGTGYGNTEAFF
TRBJ2-1,-,TRBV20-1,CSARDVAGINEQFF
TRBJ2-7,TRBD2,TRBV6-5,CASSYSTTSGGAYEQYF
TRBJ2-3,-,TRBV11-2,CASSLDRAPDTQYF
TRBJ2-4,-,TRBV7-6,CASSPSLLSGKNIQYF
TRBJ2-5,TRBD1,TRBV15,CATSRDQGAQETQYF
TRBJ1-2,-,TRBV5-1,CASGPAPPNYGYTF
TRBJ2-1,-,TRBV20-1,CSGGGVPNEQFF
TRBJ2-2,TRBD1,TRBV11-2,CASSSIRQGRGELFF
TRBJ2-2,-,TRBV4-1,CASSQVPREELFF
TRBJ2-1,-,TRBV6-5,CATWAYREQFF
-,-,TRBV12-3/TRBV12-4,CASSYGLEQFF
TRBJ2-4,-,TRBV23-1,CASHPVGKNIQYF
TRBJ1-1,-,TRBV6-1,CASSASGPTEAFF
TRBJ2-7,-,TRBV20-1,CSARQGVSPYEQYF
TRBJ1-1,TRBD1,TRBV6-1,CASRQGATEAFF
TRBJ1-1,-,TRBV27,CASSLSFGSEAFF
TRBJ2-3,-,TRBV7-9,CASSLIGGIDTQYF
TRBJ2-4,TRBD1,TRBV29-1,CSVRQGASKNIQYF
TRBJ2-5,-,TRBV12-3/TRBV12-4,CVSSPGGVQETQYF
TRBJ2-5,-,TRBV20-1,CSARGPGTQETQYF
TRBJ2-7,TRBD1,TRBV24-1,CATSGTGSYEQYF
TRBJ2-5,-,TRBV10-3,CAIRQPYQETQYF
TRBJ2-5,-,TRBV7-2,CASSFIETQYF